A single sample gave rise to the 9 T cell receptor beta chains below, sequenced in a study of blood T cell repertoires in COVID-19. Clones were sequenced by immunoSEQ multiplex PCR, and TCRdb holds only the in-frame ones, with some missing. The table includes over 150,000 clones, approximately 91% detected once. Specimen: peripheral blood. Receptors were obtained from a man younger than 35 with acute or convalescent COVID-19.

This clone was picked up one time. The chain employs TRBV27 and TRBJ2-5; 11 bases are shared with TRBD2. V lost 6 bases, J lost 1 base, and 4 bases stayed unmatched. The germline gives CDR1 MNHEY, CDR2 SMNVEV (reference sequence). This CDR3 has 15 amino acids. CDR3 protein: CASRRLAGGQETQYF. The CDR3 nucleotides read TGTGCCAGCAGGAGGCTAGCGGGGGGCCAAGAGACCCAGTACTTC.

J is TRBJ2-7 and V is TRBV10-2; tentative D call: TRBD2 (5 bases). The V gene lost 8 bases and the J gene lost 3 bases, with 11 bases spanning the gap. CDR3 length: 12 residues. CDR1 WSHSY and CDR2 SAAADI come from the germline V gene. The CDR3 is CASGSRDYEQYF. The CDR3 DNA follows: TGCGCCAGCGGGAGTCGGGACTACGAGCAGTACTTC.

The chain links TRBV11-2 to TRBJ2-1; 8 positions agree with TRBD2. V was clipped by 5 bases and J by 2 bases; unmatched bases: 8. Germline values: CDR1 SGHAT, CDR2 FQNNGV. CDR3 size: 16 residues. CDR3 loop: CASSPRPGGAYNEQFF. The CDR3 nucleotides are TGTGCCAGCAGCCCACGTCCCGGGGGGGCCTACAATGAGCAGTTCTTC. Supplemented by reference TRBV11-2 and TRBJ2-1, the full variable domain reads EAGVAQSPRYKIIEKRQSVAFWCNPISGHATLYWYQQILGQGPKLLIQFQNNGVVDDSQLPKDRFSAERLKGVDSTLKIQPAKLEDSAVYLCASSPRPGGAYNEQFFGPGTRLTVL.

The V and J genes are TRBV12-5 and TRBJ2-7; TRBD1 matches 8 bases. CDR1 and CDR2 from the germline V gene are LGHNT and FRNRAP. The CDR3 contains 13 residues. The V gene end was trimmed by 6 bases and the J gene end by 2 bases; junction bases not matched to a gene: 3. The CDR3 protein is CASGRQGPYEQYF. Here the CDR3 DNA reads TGTGCTAGTGGCAGACAGGGGCCCTACGAGCAGTACTTC.

The V call is TRBV28, the J call TRBJ1-6; 9 bases are a match to TRBD1. J was trimmed by 8 bases and V by 8 bases; bases with no gene match: 1. CDR1 and CDR2 (germline): MDHEN, SYDVKM. CDR3 length equals 12 residues. CDR3 residues: CASWDRDSPLHF. As DNA, the CDR3 is TGTGCCAGCTGGGACAGGGATTCACCCCTCCACTTT.

The chain links TRBV5-6 to TRBJ1-4; a possible D gene is TRBD1 (5 bases). Trimming left V 5 bases short and J 3 bases short, with 11 bases between. CDR3 length: 14 amino acids. In germline, CDR1 is SGHDT, CDR2 YYEEEE. The CDR3 loop reads CASRGWGANEKLFF. For the CDR3, the DNA is TGTGCCAGCAGAGGTTGGGGGGCTAATGAAAAACTGTTTTTT. Supplemented by reference TRBV5-6 and TRBJ1-4, the full variable domain reads DAGVTQSPTHLIKTRGQQVTLRCSPKSGHDTVSWYQQALGQGPQFIFQYYEEEERQRGNFPDRFSGHQFPNYSSELNVNALLLGDSALYLCASRGWGANEKLFFGSGTQLSVL.

V usage is TRBV23-1 and J usage is TRBJ2-7; the D is unclear. TRBV23-1 is recorded as an ORF, its role being uncertain. The V end lost 3 bases, the J end lost 5 bases, and 14 bases lay between the germline ends. This CDR3 has 14 residues. CDR3 in DNA: TGCGCCAGCAGTCAGGAACCAGGCGCGAACGAGCAGTACTTC. It specifies CASSQEPGANEQYF.

V is TRBV18 and J is TRBJ1-2; TRBD1 is a possible D gene (6 bases). Trimming shortened V by 4 bases and J by 0 bases, and 24 bases separated the two germline ends. The CDR3 has 19 residues. Germline V gives CDR1 KGHSH, CDR2 LQKENI. The CDR3 region is CASSLMDSHFPSSNYGYTF. Here the CDR3 DNA reads TGTGCCAGCTCACTGATGGACAGCCACTTCCCTAGCTCTAACTATGGCTACACCTTC. The whole variable domain, filled in from reference TRBV18 and TRBJ1-2, reads NAGVMQNPRHLVRRRGQEARLRCSPMKGHSHVYWYRQLPEEGLKFMVYLQKENIIDESGMPKERFSAEFPKEGPSILRIQQVVRGDSAAYFCASSLMDSHFPSSNYGYTFGSGTRLTVV.

This rearrangement joins TRBV6-5 to TRBJ2-7, with 8 bases fitting TRBD1. The CDR3 runs to 16 residues. Looked up from germline, CDR1 is MNHEY and CDR2 is SVGAGI. Unmatched junction bases numbered 11, after V lost 2 bases and J lost 5 bases. CDR3 coding DNA: TGTGCCAGCAGTTACGGCCGGTACAGGGGGTTTAACGAGCAGTACTTC. Protein product: CASSYGRYRGFNEQYF.